This TCR beta chain appears in the sequencing data of a study of CD8+CD57+ T cells in acquired aplastic anemia. About the study: Sorted CD4+ plus CD8+ cells gave DNA averaging roughly 3.5 ug. Broader study findings: Researchers report that around 29 CD8+ CDR3 sequences appeared in both patients and controls. Patient and control CD8+ Simpson's diversity was not significantly different.

The template used for profiling TCR beta VDJ and CDR3 was genomic DNA. Via MiXCR, TCRdb re-called the reads, giving one row per CDR3 protein. The repertoire has 150,000 to 200,000 distinct CDR3 sequences, around 50% of them found once; the top ten carry approximately 2.9%. Patients included in sequencing had previously demonstrated CD8+CD57+ cell expansion by flow cytometry. Among the patients, all had severe acquired aplastic anemia. Turning to this clonotype: Its antigen is unidentified.

V shed 1 base and J 9 bases; nucleotides not matched to a gene: 2. The length of the CDR3 is 14 residues. The rearrangement links TRBV12-3 or TRBV12-4 to TRBJ1-6; 8 bases align to TRBD1. The sample consisted of sorted CD4+, CD8+, or CD8+CD57+ T cells (not recorded which) from PBMCs. This TCR came from a human donor with aplastic anemia. The DNA of the CDR3 is TGTGCCAGCAGTTTAGGTCAGGGGGCTTCACCCCTCCACTTT. It codes for CASSLGQGASPLHF.